This T cell receptor beta chain was retrieved from a study of T cells in localized non-small cell lung cancer. Relative to its sample, this clone is medium-sized. What it binds is not known. Findings of the study overall: Uninvolved adjacent lung showed the highest T cell clonality, exceeding tumor.

Germline V gene data show CDR1 as SNHLY and CDR2 as FYNNEI. This CDR3 has 15 residues. Trimming left V 3 bases short and J 4 bases short, with 15 bases between. Using immunoSEQ multiplex PCR, the repertoire was profiled, and TCRdb retains in-frame clones only, with some absent. The repertoire holds about 24,000 clones, about 80% seen once, with around 4.8% in the top ten. This chain connects TRBV2 to TRBJ1-1, with unresolved D. This receptor was identified in a man aged 40-75 years with stage II lung adenocarcinoma. This sample comprised PBMCs, obtained before any cancer treatment. Here the CDR3 DNA reads TGTGCCAGCAGTGACGGCAGGCCAAGTGGCACTGAAGCTTTCTTT. It yields the protein CASSDGRPSGTEAFF.